These 2 T cell receptor beta chains originate from one sample sequenced in a study of tumor-infiltrating lymphocytes in primary liver carcinoma. Unsorted bulk tissue of about 18-32 mg yielded co-extracted RNA and DNA. A primer matching the constant region was used to make TCR beta cDNA from 450 to 500 ng of total RNA. The TCR beta library was amplified through three nested multiplex PCR rounds in a modified ARM-PCR procedure. PCR rounds one and two used TRBV1-TRBV30 forward primers with a C-beta reverse primer for 10 cycles each. TCRdb itself ran the multiplex PCR reads through MiXCR, one entry per CDR3 protein. The repertoire holds 65,000 to 80,000 distinct CDR3 sequences, over 60% seen once, with about a quarter in the top ten. Specimen: liver tumor tissue from sampling region 4. Subset meaning: tumor region T4, right-lateral pole. The receptors originated from a man between 40 and 49 years old with primary liver carcinoma and hepatitis B virus infection.

Of note for this clonotype: A read error may be the cause here, since a much bigger clone is one base away. CDR3 sequence (DNA): TGTGCCATCAGTGCCTCGGCAACCAATAACATTCAGTACTTC. Translating gives CAISASATNNIQYF. J is TRBJ2-4 and V is TRBV10-3; D is ambiguous. CDR3 length: 14 amino acids. Germline V gene data show CDR1 as ENHRY and CDR2 as SYGVKD.

This clonotype appeared a few times. The conserved closing phenylalanine or tryptophan is absent in this CDR3, likely reflecting a read error. V and J are TRBV30 and TRBJ2-1; D unclear. Between the trimmed V and J ends, which lost 2 bases and 6 bases, there was a span of 8 bases. Germline V gene lookup returns CDR1 GTSNPN and CDR2 SVGIG (reference sequence). The CDR3 has 12 residues. CDR3 loop: CAWSTPLNEQFS. DNA of the CDR3: TGTGCCTGGAGTACCCCCCTCAATGAGCAGTTCTCC.